The 20 T cell receptor beta chains given below trace back to one sample, sequenced in a study of T-cell reconstitution after alpha-beta-depleted transplantation in children. Preparation of the TCRbeta library used unique molecular identifiers. TCRdb used MiXCR to reprocess the PCR reads, holding one entry per CDR3 protein. The profile covers about 610,000 distinct CDR3 sequences, with over 9.5% appearing a single time and about 4% taken by the ten largest. The sequencing used PBMCs from the stem cell graft donor, collected from the stem cell graft. All receptors derive from a human donor who donated a stem cell graft to a child with acute myeloid leukemia.

This clonotype occurred a few times. This chain joins TRBV9 and TRBJ2-1; D might be TRBD1 (6 bases). V was trimmed by 0 bases and J by 9 bases, leaving 19 bases between them. Per the germline V gene, CDR1 is SGDLS and CDR2 is YYNGEE. The CDR3 is 16 residues long. The chain's CDR3 is CASSVGLDAPQGEQFF. The CDR3 DNA reads TGTGCCAGCAGCGTAGGGCTAGATGCTCCACAGGGTGAGCAGTTCTTC.

This clonotype has only a few counts. This chain links TRBV7-8 with TRBJ1-1; 9 nucleotides match TRBD1. The CDR3 sequence is 14 residues long. Germline CDR1 reads SGHVS; CDR2 reads FQNEAQ. Trimming took 4 bases from V and 5 from J; bases not matched to a gene: 5. In DNA, the CDR3 is TGTGCCAGCAGCTCACAGGGGGCTTTGACTGAAGCTTTCTTT. As protein: CASSSQGALTEAFF.

This clonotype was recorded a few times. The chain employs TRBV12-3 or TRBV12-4 and TRBJ2-1, with no clear D. The ends were cut back, 4 bases at V and 9 bases at J, with 10 bases in the middle. This CDR3 has 12 residues. The CDR3 DNA is TGTGCCAGCAGTTCTACATGGGGTGAGCAGTTCTTC. It specifies CASSSTWGEQFF.

In this sample, this clonotype turned up many times. The chain carries TRBV5-6 and TRBJ2-1; tentative D call: TRBD1 (5 bases). Per the germline V gene, CDR1 is SGHDT and CDR2 is YYEEEE. Trimming took 3 bases from V and 2 from J, leaving 9 bases between them. The CDR3 sequence is 14 residues long. For the CDR3, the DNA is TGTGCCAGCAGCTACGAAGGGGCCTACAATGAGCAGTTCTTC. It is translated as CASSYEGAYNEQFF.

This clonotype was found a few times. This chain links TRBV20-1 with TRBJ2-7, with TRBD2 identical over 9 bases. The CDR3 extends over 16 amino acids. Germline trimming cut 6 bases from V and 5 bases from J; bases unmatched to any gene: 17. Per germline, CDR1 DFQATT and CDR2 SNEGSKA (reference sequence). The CDR3 is CSAVRVGGRVWNEQYF. CDR3 DNA sequence: TGCAGTGCCGTGCGTGTGGGCGGGAGGGTTTGGAACGAGCAGTACTTC.

This clonotype showed up just a few times. The gene calls are TRBV9 and TRBJ2-5, with D possibly TRBD1 on 5 matching bases. Trimming took off 0 bases at V and 7 bases at J, with 13 bases between the two ends. CDR1 and CDR2 (germline): SGDLS, YYNGEE. The CDR3 runs to 14 residues. The CDR3 region is CASSVEGVMGTQYF. DNA for the CDR3: TGTGCCAGCAGCGTAGAAGGGGTTATGGGGACCCAGTACTTC.

The chain has TRBV28 and TRBJ2-1, with 8 bases identical to TRBD2. Per the germline V gene, CDR1 is MDHEN and CDR2 is SYDVKM. This CDR3 is built from 12 residues. J gave up 6 bases and V 11 bases, and 6 bases lay outside the gene matches. DNA for the CDR3: TGTGCCTCCCGAGGGACTAGCAATGAGCAGTTCTTC. It yields the protein CASRGTSNEQFF.

This clonotype showed up just a few times. The V and J genes are TRBV27 and TRBJ2-1, with D possibly being TRBD2 (5 bases). The ends were cut back, 3 bases at V and 0 bases at J, with 12 bases in the middle. The length of the CDR3 is 16 residues. CDR1 is MNHEY and CDR2 is SMNVEV in the germline V gene (reference sequence). CDR3 DNA sequence: TGTGCCAGCAGTTTTATAGGTAGCGTCTCCTACAATGAGCAGTTCTTC. Amino acid sequence: CASSFIGSVSYNEQFF.

This chain connects TRBV2 to TRBJ2-2; perhaps TRBD2 as D (6 bases). The CDR3 has 15 amino acids. V was pared by 6 bases and J by 2 bases, with 13 bases between. Germline V gives CDR1 SNHLY, CDR2 FYNNEI. For the CDR3, the DNA is TGTGCCAGCAGCCCGGCGGCGGGAAACACCGGGGAGCTGTTTTTT. Translated, it gives CASSPAAGNTGELFF.

In this sample, this clonotype turned up many times. The chain links TRBV7-2 to TRBJ2-4; D is uncertain. CDR1 SGHTA and CDR2 FQGNSA come from the germline V gene. The V end was cut by 2 bases, the J end by 8 bases, with 13 bases between. This CDR3 is built from 14 residues. Written as DNA, the CDR3 is TGTGCCAGCAGCTTATCTGTCGGGTCAGACATTCAGTACTTC. Its protein is CASSLSVGSDIQYF.

A few counts support this clonotype. The V and J genes are TRBV7-8 and TRBJ2-3; tentatively, D is TRBD2 (5 bases). V was trimmed by 5 bases and J by 6 bases, leaving 12 bases between them. CDR1 SGHVS and CDR2 FQNEAQ come from the germline V gene. The CDR3 has 13 amino acids. CDR3 sequence: CASSRRTGDTQYF. As DNA, the CDR3 is TGTGCCAGCAGCCGACGGACGGGGGATACGCAGTATTTT.

The table lists this clonotype with many counts. V is TRBV5-1 and J is TRBJ2-2, with TRBD1 matching 7 bases. This CDR3 region has 15 residues. Germline assignment: CDR1 SGHRS and CDR2 YFSETQ. Trimming took 7 bases from V and 4 from J; bases not matched to a gene: 10. CDR3 loop: CASLKGPGGTGELFF. The CDR3 bases are TGCGCCAGCCTCAAAGGGCCAGGGGGCACCGGGGAGCTGTTTTTT.

This clonotype was counted between two and nine times. J is TRBJ2-3 and V is TRBV29-1, with D tentatively TRBD2 (5 bases). CDR3 length: 16 amino acids. Germline V CDR1 and CDR2: SQVTM, ANQGSEA. The germline V and J ends were trimmed by 3 bases and 8 bases, with 24 bases remaining between them. For the CDR3, the DNA is TGCAGCGTTGATGCGTTAATAGGGTCTGGTGAGGGTACGCAGTATTTT. It codes for CSVDALIGSGEGTQYF.

J is TRBJ2-7 and V is TRBV5-1; 11 bases are shared with TRBD2. This CDR3 has 18 residues. V shed 2 bases, J shed 7 bases, and the junction held 17 bases outside the gene matches. Germline V gene sequence: CDR1 SGHRS, CDR2 YFSETQ. CDR3 sequence: CASSFQLAGGPGRSEQYF. For the CDR3, the DNA is TGCGCCAGCAGCTTCCAGCTAGCGGGAGGTCCCGGGCGGTCGGAGCAGTACTTC.

This clonotype was seen once. One end of the junction varies from germline; a read error may be responsible. The V and J genes are TRBV20-1 and TRBJ1-1, with TRBD1 as a possible D gene (6 bases). The length of the CDR3 is 15 residues. Looked up from germline, CDR1 is DFQATT and CDR2 is SNEGSKA (reference sequence). Here the CDR3 reads CSARRAGVMNAEAFF. The CDR3 DNA is TGCAGTGCTAGACGAGCAGGGGTCATGAACGCTGAAGCTTTCTTT.

V is TRBV12-3 or TRBV12-4 and J is TRBJ2-2, with 8 bases that match TRBD2. The ends lost 5 bases at V and 4 bases at J; junction bases unmatched: 6. The CDR3 consists of 15 residues. The CDR3 bases are TGTGCCAGCAGTACCTCCGGGGGGGCCACCGGGGAGCTGTTTTTT. Its translation is CASSTSGGATGELFF.

This clonotype was found many times. The chain employs TRBV7-2 and TRBJ1-4, with a weak D call TRBD1 (6 bases). In germline, CDR1 is SGHTA, CDR2 FQGNSA. Trimming shortened V by 3 bases and J by 7 bases, and 9 bases separated the two germline ends. CDR3 size: 13 residues. The CDR3 coding sequence is TGTGCCAGCAGCTTGTTACAGGGTGAAAAACTGTTTTTT. Translated, it gives CASSLLQGEKLFF.

The chain combines TRBV12-3 or TRBV12-4 with TRBJ2-7; 9 nucleotides agree with TRBD1. The CDR3 spans 18 residues. Germline trimming cut 4 bases from V and 3 bases from J; bases unmatched to any gene: 16. CDR3 amino acids: CASSSTSMGGQGIYEQYF. The CDR3 coding sequence is TGTGCCAGCAGTTCTACCTCAATGGGGGGACAGGGCATCTACGAGCAGTACTTC.

This clonotype was picked up a small number of times. This chain joins TRBV20-1 and TRBJ1-4, with TRBD1 as a possible D gene (5 bases). Germline V CDR1 and CDR2: DFQATT, SNEGSKA (reference sequence). Trimming took off 3 bases at V and 8 bases at J, with 16 bases between the two ends. The CDR3 consists of 14 residues. DNA of the CDR3: TGCAGTGCTAGGGAAGGGACGTATACCGAAAAACTGTTTTTT. Translation gives CSAREGTYTEKLFF.

This clonotype appeared many times. The V call is TRBV29-1, the J call TRBJ2-1; TRBD1 matches 12 bases. The CDR3 runs to 15 residues. V lost 2 bases, J lost 7 bases, and 6 bases stayed unmatched. CDR1 and CDR2 (germline): SQVTM, ANQGSEA. The CDR3 protein is CSVELGQGAWNEQFF. The DNA of the CDR3 is TGCAGCGTTGAACTGGGACAGGGGGCTTGGAATGAGCAGTTCTTC.